This T cell receptor beta chain was sequenced for a study of radiotherapy plus CTLA-4 blockade in lung cancer. Study-wide background: Objective responses were documented in over 15% of patients, with disease control in roughly 31%. General study results and limits: After treatment with radiotherapy plus ipilimumab, TCR clones that came from the tumor expanded in blood.

Ipilimumab-mediated CTLA-4 blockade plus focal radiation was given to patients having chemo-refractory metastatic non-small-cell lung cancer. Trimming removed 1 base at V and 0 bases at J, with 7 bases between. Germline V lookup: CDR1 SGHVS, CDR2 FQNEAQ. The length of the CDR3 is 16 residues. Some clones are missing from TCRdb's copy, which holds only in-frame ones; the method was immunoSEQ multiplex PCR. The data show tens of thousands of clones, approximately 86% seen once. As concerns this clone: The antigen remains undetermined.

The rearrangement uses TRBV7-8 and TRBJ2-6, with D hard to call. The receptor comes from a human donor with non-small cell lung cancer who had a partial response to radiotherapy plus ipilimumab. The source was peripheral blood, collected from a patient treated with radiotherapy plus ipilimumab. CDR3 DNA sequence: TGTGCCAGCAGCTTAGATATAGTCTCTGGGGCCAACGTCCTGACTTTC. Amino acid sequence: CASSLDIVSGANVLTF.